A selection of T cell receptor beta chains follows, all from one sample in a study of Graves' ophthalmopathy and Graves' hyperthyroidism. TCRdb reanalysed the multiplex PCR reads using MiXCR and keeps one entry per CDR3 protein. The sample has 200,000 to 250,000 distinct CDR3 sequences, around 50% seen once. Sequences were obtained from peripheral blood. Receptors were obtained from an adult man with Graves' ophthalmopathy. Both conserved end residues are part of each CDR3. A D gene is named only where the DNA matches it firmly. Clone sizes are given selectively: once, few, many, or a class where the clone is expanded.

d_gene,v_gene,abundance,j_gene,len,CDR3aa,CDR3nt
TRBD1,TRBV10-3,once,TRBJ1-2,15,CASSGQGRAAYGYTF,TGTGCCAGCAGTGGACAGGGAAGGGCCGCCTATGGCTACACCTTC
TRBD1,TRBV10-2,few,TRBJ2-5,13,CASSVQGRETQYF,TGCGCCAGCAGCGTACAGGGGCGGGAGACCCAGTACTTC
NA,TRBV5-8,NA,TRBJ1-2,12,CASSPHNYGYTF,TGTGCCAGCAGCCCGCATAACTATGGCTACACCTTC
NA,TRBV7-8,few,TRBJ2-7,15,CASSLNGHINYEQYF,TGTGCCAGCAGCTTAAACGGCCACATCAACTACGAGCAGTACTTC
NA,TRBV7-6,once,TRBJ2-7,13,CASSQDLRLEQYF,TGCGCCAGCAGCCAAGATTTACGTCTCGAGCAGTACTTC
TRBD2,TRBV12-3/TRBV12-4,NA,TRBJ2-3,16,CASSRTSGRFVDTQYF,TGTGCCAGCAGCCGCACTAGCGGGAGGTTTGTAGATACGCAGTATTTT
NA,TRBV2,NA,TRBJ1-5,12,CASRGTGQPQHF,TGTGCCAGCAGGGGTACAGGCCAGCCCCAGCATTTT
NA,TRBV4-1,NA,TRBJ1-1,14,CASSQVTPSTEAFF,TGCGCCAGCAGCCAAGTTACCCCCAGCACTGAAGCTTTCTTT
NA,TRBV5-1,NA,TRBJ2-7,15,CASSPGQSLFYEQYF,TGCGCCAGCAGCCCTGGACAGTCACTTTTCTACGAGCAGTACTTC
NA,TRBV28,NA,TRBJ1-5,14,CASSFWGVNQPQHF,TGTGCCAGCAGTTTTTGGGGGGTCAATCAGCCCCAGCATTTT
TRBD2,TRBV5-4,NA,TRBJ2-7,15,CASSQAPAGDYEQYF,TGTGCCAGCAGCCAAGCACCAGCGGGGGACTACGAGCAGTACTTC
TRBD1,TRBV7-2,NA,TRBJ1-2,14,CASSGQGGNYGYTF,TGTGCCAGCAGCGGACAGGGGGGGAACTATGGCTACACCTTC
NA,TRBV7-3,many,TRBJ1-1,13,CASSLGIGTEAFF,TGTGCCAGCAGCTTGGGGATTGGGACTGAAGCTTTCTTT
TRBD1,TRBV7-8,NA,TRBJ2-5,15,CASSRDSSFQETQYF,TGTGCCAGCAGCCGGGACAGCTCCTTTCAAGAGACCCAGTACTTC
NA,TRBV29-1,NA,TRBJ2-7,14,CSVLRNRGRYEQYF,TGCAGCGTTCTTAGGAACAGAGGGCGCTACGAGCAGTACTTC
NA,TRBV7-2,NA,TRBJ2-7,13,CASSRLGKAVHNF,TGTGCCAGCAGCCGCCTCGGGAAGGCGGTCCACAACTTC
NA,TRBV6-1,NA,TRBJ1-2,15,CASSEALADNYGYTF,TGTGCCAGCAGTGAAGCGCTGGCAGATAACTATGGCTACACCTTC
NA,TRBV9,NA,TRBJ2-2,16,CASSGRDGTNTGELFF,TGTGCCAGCAGCGGGAGGGACGGAACGAACACCGGGGAGCTGTTTTTT
NA,TRBV5-1,few,TRBJ1-1,14,CASSLALGSTEAFF,TGCGCCAGCAGCTTGGCCCTGGGGAGCACTGAAGCTTTCTTT
NA,TRBV20-1,few,TRBJ1-4,14,CSASEGATNEKLFF,TGCAGTGCTAGTGAGGGGGCAACTAATGAAAAACTGTTTTTT
NA,TRBV5-4,NA,TRBJ2-7,15,CASSLAGVTQYEQYF,TGTGCCAGCAGCTTGGCCGGAGTTACCCAGTACGAGCAGTACTTC
NA,TRBV7-9,NA,TRBJ1-1,14,CASSSWGMGTEAFF,TGTGCCAGCAGTTCTTGGGGCATGGGGACTGAAGCTTTCTTT
TRBD1,TRBV5-1,NA,TRBJ1-1,16,CASSLGTGASSTEAFF,TGCGCCAGCAGCTTGGGGACAGGGGCGTCGAGCACTGAAGCTTTCTTT
NA,TRBV5-1,NA,TRBJ2-7,15,CASSLADPMSDEQYF,TGCGCCAGCAGCTTGGCTGACCCGATGTCCGACGAGCAGTACTTC
NA,TRBV6-5,NA,TRBJ2-7,13,CASRKDGGYEQYF,TGTGCCAGCAGAAAGGACGGAGGTTACGAGCAGTACTTC
TRBD2,TRBV9,few,TRBJ2-5,18,CASSQGWASGMYQETQYF,TGTGCCAGCAGCCAAGGTTGGGCTAGCGGAATGTACCAAGAGACCCAGTACTTC
TRBD1,TRBV4-1,NA,TRBJ2-7,13,CASRGDRGPERYF,TGCGCCAGCAGAGGGGACAGGGGGCCGGAGCGGTACTTC
TRBD1,TRBV9,NA,TRBJ2-7,14,CASSVEAGGYEQYF,TGTGCCAGCAGCGTAGAGGCAGGGGGCTACGAGCAGTACTTC
NA,TRBV6-6,few,TRBJ2-2,13,CASSDMVSGELFF,TGTGCCAGCAGTGACATGGTTTCCGGGGAGCTGTTTTTT
NA,TRBV9,NA,TRBJ2-2,10,CASTIGELFF,TGTGCCAGCACAATCGGGGAGCTGTTTTTT
TRBD2,TRBV10-3,NA,TRBJ2-7,14,CASGGLGGRYEQYF,TGTGCCAGCGGGGGACTAGGAGGAAGGTACGAGCAGTACTTC
TRBD1,TRBV7-6,once,TRBJ2-2,15,CASSEKTGVTGELFF,TGTGCCAGCAGTGAGAAGACAGGGGTCACCGGGGAGCTGTTTTTT
NA,TRBV10-3,many,TRBJ2-5,12,CAISATGETQYF,TGTGCCATCAGCGCAACTGGGGAGACCCAGTACTTC
NA,TRBV5-1,NA,TRBJ1-2,15,CASSSRQASNYGYTF,TGCGCCAGCAGCTCCCGACAGGCGTCTAACTATGGCTACACCTTC
NA,TRBV5-5,NA,TRBJ2-2,13,CASSDRFTGELFF,TGTGCCAGCAGCGACAGGTTTACCGGGGAGCTGTTTTTT
NA,TRBV7-9,NA,TRBJ2-7,18,CASSLEGPSGRGAYEQYF,TGTGCCAGCAGCTTGGAAGGTCCTAGCGGAAGGGGGGCCTACGAGCAGTACTTC
TRBD1,TRBV7-9,NA,TRBJ2-7,14,CASSLETGSYEQYF,TGTGCCAGCAGCCTTGAGACAGGGAGCTACGAGCAGTACTTC
TRBD1,TRBV7-9,few,TRBJ1-1,17,CASSPPGTGGLVTEAFF,TGTGCCAGCAGCCCCCCAGGGACAGGGGGCTTGGTCACTGAAGCTTTCTTT
TRBD2,TRBV20-1,NA,TRBJ2-7,15,CSATGTSGRAYEQYF,TGCAGTGCTACCGGGACTAGCGGGAGGGCCTACGAGCAGTACTTC
TRBD1,TRBV7-3,NA,TRBJ1-1,13,CASSLGQGYGAFF,TGTGCCAGCAGCTTGGGACAGGGCTATGGAGCTTTCTTT
NA,TRBV10-3,NA,TRBJ2-7,13,CAISEGVQQTQYF,TGTGCCATCAGTGAGGGCGTTCAGCAAACGCAGTACTTC
NA,TRBV6-1,NA,TRBJ1-5,14,CASTWNLGNQPQHF,TGTGCCAGCACTTGGAATCTTGGTAATCAGCCCCAGCATTTT
TRBD1,TRBV12-3/TRBV12-4,few,TRBJ1-2,15,CASRLTGQEFYGYTF,TGTGCCAGCAGGCTTACGGGACAGGAGTTCTATGGCTACACCTTC
TRBD1,TRBV4-2,many,TRBJ1-1,14,CASSREQGTTEAFF,TGTGCCAGCAGCCGAGAACAGGGGACCACTGAAGCTTTCTTT
NA,TRBV7-9,NA,TRBJ1-5,15,CASSLAGMGNQPQHF,TGTGCCAGCAGCTTAGCAGGCATGGGCAATCAGCCCCAGCATTTT
TRBD2,TRBV19,NA,TRBJ2-7,14,CASKLASGSYEQYF,TGTGCCAGTAAATTGGCTAGCGGATCCTACGAGCAGTACTTC
NA,TRBV5-5,few,TRBJ2-5,14,CASSDVGYQETQYF,TGTGCCAGCAGCGATGTCGGGTACCAAGAGACCCAGTACTTC
NA,TRBV7-2,NA,TRBJ1-5,16,CASSSKEGRADQPQHF,TGTGCCAGCAGCTCTAAGGAGGGTAGGGCCGATCAGCCCCAGCATTTT
NA,TRBV12-3/TRBV12-4,NA,TRBJ2-7,13,CASSDVGAGEQYF,TGTGCCAGCAGTGACGTGGGAGCTGGCGAGCAGTACTTC
NA,TRBV19,NA,TRBJ1-1,14,CASSIYSANTEAFF,TGTGCCAGTAGTATATACAGCGCGAACACTGAAGCTTTCTTT
TRBD2,TRBV15,NA,TRBJ2-5,15,CATSRDRGDQGTQYF,TGTGCCACCAGCAGAGACCGGGGGGACCAAGGGACCCAGTACTTC
NA,TRBV13,few,TRBJ2-5,14,CASSRRAGTETQYF,TGTGCCAGCAGCCGGAGGGCGGGGACAGAGACCCAGTACTTC
NA,TRBV29-1,many,TRBJ1-5,14,CSVQEGRGNQPQHF,TGCAGCGTCCAAGAGGGCAGGGGCAATCAGCCCCAGCATTTT
NA,TRBV29-1,many,TRBJ1-1,12,CSVKSGNTEAFF,TGCAGCGTTAAGTCAGGGAACACTGAAGCTTTCTTT
NA,TRBV2,NA,TRBJ2-2,16,CASSEAGVGSTGELFF,TGTGCCAGCAGTGAAGCAGGCGTGGGGAGCACCGGGGAGCTGTTTTTT
TRBD1,TRBV7-9,NA,TRBJ1-3,14,CASSRTGDGNTIYF,TGTGCCAGCAGCCGGACAGGGGATGGAAACACCATATATTTT
NA,TRBV10-3,NA,TRBJ1-1,12,CAISDGGPEAFF,TGTGCCATCAGTGACGGCGGACCTGAAGCTTTCTTT